The rows below give T cell receptor beta chains drawn from one sample of a study of blood T cell repertoires in COVID-19. Libraries were prepared by immunoSEQ multiplex PCR; TCRdb keeps only in-frame clonotypes and omits some of them. The repertoire consists of some 99,000 clones, with about 87% occurring once and the leading ten covering approximately 1.1%. The sequenced sample was peripheral blood. These receptors were obtained from a human donor in a cohort sampled during active COVID-19. The CDR3 runs from the conserved cysteine through the conserved F or W. Each record gives: J gene, V gene, D gene, clone size, CDR3 DNA, CDR3 protein. The D gene is left open where the match is weak. Rows give clone size only sometimes, using once, few, many, or a class for an expanded clone.

j_gene: TRBJ1-1; v_gene: TRBV10-3; d_gene: .; abundance: .; CDR3nt: TGTGCCATGAGGAAGGCTACAACGGGTAACACTGAAGCTTTCTTT; CDR3aa: CAMRKATTGNTEAFF
j_gene: TRBJ2-1; v_gene: TRBV4-2; d_gene: .; abundance: .; CDR3nt: TGTGCCAGCAGCCAATCTAGGGGGAATGAGCAGTTCTTC; CDR3aa: CASSQSRGNEQFF
j_gene: TRBJ2-1; v_gene: TRBV2; d_gene: .; abundance: once; CDR3nt: TGTGCCAGCAGTGCATACGAGGGCGTATCCTACAATGAGCAGTTCTTC; CDR3aa: CASSAYEGVSYNEQFF
j_gene: TRBJ1-1; v_gene: TRBV7-8; d_gene: TRBD1; abundance: .; CDR3nt: TGTGCCAGCAGCCAGAAACAGGGGGCCAGTGAAGCTTTCTTT; CDR3aa: CASSQKQGASEAFF
j_gene: TRBJ1-1; v_gene: TRBV28; d_gene: TRBD1; abundance: .; CDR3nt: TGTGCCAGCAGGAGAGGGGGCTCGGGCACTGAAGCTTTCTTT; CDR3aa: CASRRGGSGTEAFF
j_gene: TRBJ2-3; v_gene: TRBV7-9; d_gene: .; abundance: .; CDR3nt: TGTGCCAGCAGCCCACTCTGGGTAGCCGATACGCAGTATTTT; CDR3aa: CASSPLWVADTQYF
j_gene: TRBJ1-2; v_gene: TRBV18; d_gene: .; abundance: .; CDR3nt: TGTGCCAGCTCACCACGCGCGGAGACCTATGGCTACACCTTC; CDR3aa: CASSPRAETYGYTF
j_gene: TRBJ1-1; v_gene: TRBV7-9; d_gene: .; abundance: .; CDR3nt: TGTGCCAGCAGCTCGCGGTCGGGTCAAAACACTGAAGCTTTCTTT; CDR3aa: CASSSRSGQNTEAFF
j_gene: TRBJ1-1; v_gene: TRBV5-6; d_gene: .; abundance: .; CDR3nt: TGTGCCAGCAGCTTGGCTGGGGGCTGGGCTGAAGCTTTCTTT; CDR3aa: CASSLAGGWAEAFF
j_gene: TRBJ1-6; v_gene: TRBV25-1; d_gene: .; abundance: .; CDR3nt: TGTGCCAGCAGTCCGGATAGGGGTTCACCCCTCCACTTT; CDR3aa: CASSPDRGSPLHF
j_gene: TRBJ1-2; v_gene: TRBV6-5; d_gene: .; abundance: once; CDR3nt: TGTGCCAGCGGAACGAGGGCGGGCCGAAGTTATGGCTACACCTTC; CDR3aa: CASGTRAGRSYGYTF
j_gene: TRBJ2-5; v_gene: TRBV5-4; d_gene: TRBD2; abundance: .; CDR3nt: TGTGCCAGCAGCTCGGGACTAGGAGAGACCCAGTACTTC; CDR3aa: CASSSGLGETQYF
j_gene: TRBJ1-2; v_gene: TRBV15; d_gene: .; abundance: .; CDR3nt: TGTGCCACCAGCAGAGAGCCGGGATTGGAAGGCTACACCTTC; CDR3aa: CATSREPGLEGYTF
j_gene: TRBJ2-7; v_gene: TRBV19; d_gene: TRBD2; abundance: .; CDR3nt: TGTGCCAGTAGTATTCCGGGGGGGGAGCAGTACTTC; CDR3aa: CASSIPGGEQYF
j_gene: TRBJ2-3; v_gene: TRBV4-3; d_gene: TRBD2; abundance: .; CDR3nt: TGCGCCAGCAGCCCGGCAGCGGGAAGAGATACGCAGTATTTT; CDR3aa: CASSPAAGRDTQYF
j_gene: TRBJ2-3; v_gene: TRBV6-5; d_gene: .; abundance: once; CDR3nt: TGTGCCAGCAGTAAGACAGTTATTTTCACAGATACGCAGTATTTT; CDR3aa: CASSKTVIFTDTQYF
j_gene: TRBJ2-7; v_gene: TRBV6-2/TRBV6-3; d_gene: .; abundance: .; CDR3nt: TGTGCCAGCAGTTACGCGGCGGCCGGAGGCGAGCAGTACTTC; CDR3aa: CASSYAAAGGEQYF
j_gene: TRBJ2-1; v_gene: TRBV25-1; d_gene: TRBD2; abundance: .; CDR3nt: TGTGCCAGCAGTGAAAGCCAACGCGGGAGGGATAATGAGCAGTTCTTC; CDR3aa: CASSESQRGRDNEQFF
j_gene: TRBJ1-1; v_gene: TRBV19; d_gene: .; abundance: once; CDR3nt: TGTGCCAGTAGTATGAAGGGAGGAAGCACTGAAGCTTTCTTT; CDR3aa: CASSMKGGSTEAFF
j_gene: TRBJ1-2; v_gene: TRBV7-9; d_gene: TRBD1; abundance: once; CDR3nt: TGTGCCAGCAGCCCGACAGGGAAGTCCTATGGCTACACCTTC; CDR3aa: CASSPTGKSYGYTF
j_gene: TRBJ2-5; v_gene: TRBV5-5; d_gene: TRBD1; abundance: .; CDR3nt: TGTGCCAGCAGCCCCCGGACAGGGGAGGGGGAGACCCAGTACTTC; CDR3aa: CASSPRTGEGETQYF
j_gene: TRBJ2-1; v_gene: TRBV11-3; d_gene: TRBD2; abundance: .; CDR3nt: TGTGCCAGCAGCTTAGGAGCGGGAGCCTACAATGAGCAGTTCTTC; CDR3aa: CASSLGAGAYNEQFF
j_gene: TRBJ2-1; v_gene: TRBV19; d_gene: .; abundance: .; CDR3nt: TGTGCCAGTAGTACCTCAACGGGGACCTACAATGAGCAGTTCTTC; CDR3aa: CASSTSTGTYNEQFF
j_gene: TRBJ1-4; v_gene: TRBV6-5; d_gene: TRBD1; abundance: .; CDR3nt: TGTGCCAGCAGAGAGGACAGGGTCCGGGAAAAACTGTTTTTT; CDR3aa: CASREDRVREKLFF
j_gene: TRBJ2-5; v_gene: TRBV11-2; d_gene: .; abundance: .; CDR3nt: TGTGCCAGCAGCTTGGGACTGGACCTAGAGACCCAGTACTTC; CDR3aa: CASSLGLDLETQYF
j_gene: TRBJ1-6; v_gene: TRBV9; d_gene: .; abundance: few; CDR3nt: TGTGCCAGCAGCCTCCGACAGAGCTCCTATAATTCACCCCTCCACTTT; CDR3aa: CASSLRQSSYNSPLHF
j_gene: TRBJ2-7; v_gene: TRBV7-9; d_gene: TRBD2; abundance: .; CDR3nt: TGTGCCAGCAGCCCACGTGGGGGGGAGATCAGACCCTACGAGCAGTACTTC; CDR3aa: CASSPRGGEIRPYEQYF
j_gene: TRBJ1-1; v_gene: TRBV19; d_gene: TRBD1; abundance: .; CDR3nt: TGTGCCAGTAGTCGACAGGGATTAATACTTGAAGCTTTCTTT; CDR3aa: CASSRQGLILEAFF
j_gene: TRBJ1-1; v_gene: TRBV19; d_gene: .; abundance: .; CDR3nt: TGTGCCAGTAGCTCGGGACTGGGGCCTGAAGCTTTCTTT; CDR3aa: CASSSGLGPEAFF
j_gene: TRBJ1-1; v_gene: TRBV6-5; d_gene: TRBD1; abundance: .; CDR3nt: TGTGCCAGCAGGACAGGGGGGACGAACACTGAAGCTTTCTTT; CDR3aa: CASRTGGTNTEAFF
j_gene: TRBJ2-3; v_gene: TRBV7-6; d_gene: TRBD2; abundance: .; CDR3nt: TGTGCCAGCAGCTTAGGGGCTAGCGGGGGAACAGATACGCAGTATTTT; CDR3aa: CASSLGASGGTDTQYF
j_gene: TRBJ1-5; v_gene: TRBV25-1; d_gene: TRBD1; abundance: .; CDR3nt: TGTGCCAGCCAGGACAGGGAAAATCAGCCCCAGCATTTT; CDR3aa: CASQDRENQPQHF
j_gene: TRBJ2-3; v_gene: TRBV18; d_gene: .; abundance: .; CDR3nt: TGTGCCAGCTCACGGAGGGATTCCACAGATACGCAGTATTTT; CDR3aa: CASSRRDSTDTQYF
j_gene: TRBJ2-1; v_gene: TRBV19; d_gene: TRBD2; abundance: once; CDR3nt: TGTGCCAGTAGTACCCTCCTAGCGGGTGAGCAGTTCTTC; CDR3aa: CASSTLLAGEQFF
j_gene: TRBJ1-2; v_gene: TRBV20-1; d_gene: .; abundance: .; CDR3nt: TGCAGTGCTAGGTTTCAAGGCTACACCTTC; CDR3aa: CSARFQGYTF
j_gene: TRBJ2-3; v_gene: TRBV5-1; d_gene: .; abundance: .; CDR3nt: TGCGCCAGCAGCTTGCGGGGACTTACGCAGGATACGCAGTATTTT; CDR3aa: CASSLRGLTQDTQYF
j_gene: TRBJ1-2; v_gene: TRBV3-1/TRBV3-2; d_gene: .; abundance: .; CDR3nt: TGTGCCAGCAGCCAAGGGACAGCCACTAACTATGGCTACACCTTC; CDR3aa: CASSQGTATNYGYTF
j_gene: TRBJ2-3; v_gene: TRBV7-6; d_gene: TRBD1; abundance: .; CDR3nt: TGTGCCAGCAGCTCGATGCCGGGACAGGCCACAGATACGCAGTATTTT; CDR3aa: CASSSMPGQATDTQYF
j_gene: TRBJ1-1; v_gene: TRBV2; d_gene: .; abundance: .; CDR3nt: TGTGCCAGCAGTGAATTAGTCAGGGTGGTCCCCACTGAAGCTTTCTTT; CDR3aa: CASSELVRVVPTEAFF
j_gene: TRBJ1-4; v_gene: TRBV5-4; d_gene: .; abundance: .; CDR3nt: TGTGCCAGCAGTCAAAAACTCGGTCCAGGGCTTAATGAAAAACTGTTTTTT; CDR3aa: CASSQKLGPGLNEKLFF
j_gene: TRBJ2-5; v_gene: TRBV6-2/TRBV6-3; d_gene: .; abundance: once; CDR3nt: TGTGCCAGCAGTTATTGGGGGGACCTTCAAGAGACCCAGTACTTC; CDR3aa: CASSYWGDLQETQYF
j_gene: TRBJ2-1; v_gene: TRBV5-1; d_gene: .; abundance: .; CDR3nt: TGCGCCAGCAGCCCGGTAGTCGGGTTTGGGAATGAGCAGTTCTTC; CDR3aa: CASSPVVGFGNEQFF
j_gene: TRBJ2-2; v_gene: TRBV7-2; d_gene: TRBD1; abundance: .; CDR3nt: TGTGCCAGCAGCTTCACAGGGGGATACACCGGGGAGCTGTTTTTT; CDR3aa: CASSFTGGYTGELFF
j_gene: TRBJ2-3; v_gene: TRBV7-8; d_gene: TRBD1; abundance: .; CDR3nt: TGTGCCAGCAGCTTACAGGGGGCGAAGGATACGCAGTATTTT; CDR3aa: CASSLQGAKDTQYF
j_gene: TRBJ1-2; v_gene: TRBV28; d_gene: TRBD1; abundance: .; CDR3nt: TGTGCCAGCAGCCAAGACAGGGGGTCTGGCTACACCTTC; CDR3aa: CASSQDRGSGYTF
j_gene: TRBJ2-7; v_gene: TRBV5-1; d_gene: TRBD2; abundance: .; CDR3nt: TGCGCCAGCAGCTTAAGCTCCGGGGGGAGATCTGGCGAGCAGTACTTC; CDR3aa: CASSLSSGGRSGEQYF
j_gene: TRBJ2-5; v_gene: TRBV4-2; d_gene: TRBD2; abundance: .; CDR3nt: TGTGCCAGCAGCCAAGGTAAGAGACTAGCGGGGCTAAAGGAGACCCAGTACTTC; CDR3aa: CASSQGKRLAGLKETQYF
j_gene: TRBJ2-7; v_gene: TRBV7-9; d_gene: .; abundance: few; CDR3nt: TGTGCCAGCAGCTTCGAGACAGGACTCGAGCAGTACTTC; CDR3aa: CASSFETGLEQYF
j_gene: TRBJ2-1; v_gene: TRBV11-2; d_gene: TRBD2; abundance: .; CDR3nt: TGTGCCAGCAGCCGTAATCGGGGGGAACACTCCTACAATGAGCAGTTCTTC; CDR3aa: CASSRNRGEHSYNEQFF
j_gene: TRBJ2-5; v_gene: TRBV6-6; d_gene: .; abundance: .; CDR3nt: TGTGCCAGCACACCCAGGGTACAAGAGACCCAGTACTTC; CDR3aa: CASTPRVQETQYF
j_gene: TRBJ1-1; v_gene: TRBV6-8; d_gene: .; abundance: once; CDR3nt: TGTGCCAGCGGGAGCGAAGTGGACTTGGGCACTGAAGCTTTCTTT; CDR3aa: CASGSEVDLGTEAFF
j_gene: TRBJ1-3; v_gene: TRBV7-9; d_gene: .; abundance: .; CDR3nt: TGTGCCAGCAGCTCTCGGGGGGTGATTGGAAACACCATATATTTT; CDR3aa: CASSSRGVIGNTIYF
j_gene: TRBJ1-2; v_gene: TRBV5-1; d_gene: .; abundance: .; CDR3nt: TGCGCCAGCAGCCCCCGGGAAAACTATGGCTACACCTTC; CDR3aa: CASSPRENYGYTF
j_gene: TRBJ1-5; v_gene: TRBV10-2; d_gene: .; abundance: .; CDR3nt: TGCGCCAGCAGCGAGACTTGGGGGGTGGGTCAGCCCCAGCATTTT; CDR3aa: CASSETWGVGQPQHF
j_gene: TRBJ1-1; v_gene: TRBV4-1; d_gene: .; abundance: .; CDR3nt: TGCGCCAGCAGCCTTCCGACAGCCCGGAACGCTGAAGCTTTCTTT; CDR3aa: CASSLPTARNAEAFF